These 5 T cell receptor beta chains were all obtained from the same sample, sequenced in a study of response to subunit inactivated influenza vaccine. TCRdb itself ran the RT-PCR reads through MiXCR, one entry per CDR3 protein. The sample lists 500,000 or so distinct CDR3 sequences, about 15% occurring once. The sequencing here drew on CD4+ T cells sorted from PBMCs, taken around 25 months after vaccination. The origin of the receptors is a man between 45 and 75 years old who received an inactivated influenza vaccine.

This clonotype appeared a few times. V is TRBV11-2 and J is TRBJ1-1; 7 bases match TRBD1. The CDR3 has 15 residues. The junction had 7 bases not matched to a gene; V was cut back by 6 bases and J by 0 bases. Germline loops: CDR1 SGHAT, CDR2 FQNNGV. The CDR3 DNA is TGTGCCAGCAGGAAAAGGGACAGCTTGAACACTGAAGCTTTCTTT. It specifies CASRKRDSLNTEAFF.

The gene calls are TRBV12-3 or TRBV12-4 and TRBJ2-1, with 10 bases identical to TRBD2. The ends lost 5 bases at V and 5 bases at J; junction bases unmatched: 12. The CDR3 spans 17 residues. The CDR3 spells CASSSRLAGAVHNEQFF. The CDR3 DNA reads as TGTGCCAGCAGTAGCCGGCTAGCGGGAGCCGTCCACAATGAGCAGTTCTTC.

The chain links TRBV20-1 to TRBJ2-5; 7 nucleotides align to TRBD1. CDR3 length equals 14 residues. Losses at the gene ends were 4 bases for V and 6 bases for J; bases not matched to a gene: 11. Germline-derived CDR1 and CDR2 are DFQATT and SNEGSKA (reference sequence). The CDR3 sequence: CSATDRSGIKTQYF. For the CDR3, the DNA is TGCAGTGCTACGGACAGGTCAGGAATAAAGACCCAGTACTTC.

The rearrangement uses TRBV9 and TRBJ2-1; D not resolved. The length of the CDR3 is 12 residues. The V end lost 4 bases, the J end lost 6 bases, and 8 bases lay between the germline ends. Germline CDR1 and CDR2: SGDLS and YYNGEE. The CDR3 DNA is TGTGCCAGCAGCAACCCCGGCAATGAGCAGTTCTTC. Protein product: CASSNPGNEQFF.

This chain joins TRBV3-1 and TRBJ2-2; 8 bases line up with TRBD1. V dropped 3 bases and J dropped 8; count of bases not matched to a gene: 5. Looked up from germline, CDR1 is LGHDT and CDR2 is YNNKEL (reference sequence). The CDR3 consists of 14 residues. The CDR3 region is CASSHRDRRGELFF. The CDR3 DNA reads TGTGCCAGCAGCCACCGGGACAGGCGTGGGGAGCTGTTTTTT.